The 31 T cell receptor beta chains below come from one sample, sequenced in a study of T-cell memory formation after mild COVID-19. Via MiXCR, TCRdb re-called the 5' RACE reads, giving one row per CDR3 protein. The data contain about 350,000 distinct CDR3 sequences, around 14% of them singletons. The specimen was PBMCs or a T cell subset sorted from them (not recorded which). These receptors all come from a man aged 18 to 35 who had mild COVID-19 (a few samples of this study predate the infection). Cell type and time point are not known.

The chain has TRBV4-3 and TRBJ2-3; 7 bases match TRBD2. This CDR3 is 14 amino acids long. Germline V CDR1 and CDR2: LGHNA, YSLEER. The junction had 4 bases not matched to a gene; V was cut back by 0 bases and J by 7 bases. The CDR3 loop reads CASSQDGAGYTQYF. CDR3 nucleotides: TGCGCCAGCAGCCAAGACGGAGCGGGGTATACGCAGTATTTT.

V and J are TRBV7-2 and TRBJ2-5, with 10 bases that match TRBD2. This CDR3 spans 15 amino acids. Germline V lookup: CDR1 SGHTA, CDR2 FQGNSA. The V segment lost 5 bases and the J segment 5 bases; nucleotides outside the gene matches: 8. The CDR3 sequence: CASSAYSGGVETQYF. CDR3 sequence (DNA): TGTGCCAGCAGCGCCTACAGCGGGGGGGTTGAGACCCAGTACTTC.

This chain links TRBV18 with TRBJ2-5, with D perhaps assigned TRBD1 or TRBD2 (5 bases each). The V end lost 2 bases, the J end lost 7 bases, and 14 bases lay between the germline ends. Germline V CDR1 and CDR2: KGHSH, LQKENI. This CDR3 region has 14 residues. CDR3 sequence reads: CASSPDSGGWTQYF. CDR3 DNA: TGTGCCAGCTCACCAGACAGCGGTGGGTGGACCCAGTACTTC.

This clonotype came up a few times. The chain has TRBV19 and TRBJ2-7; D not resolved. The ends were cut back, 3 bases at V and 10 bases at J, with 28 bases in the middle. The length of the CDR3 is 17 residues. Looked up from germline, CDR1 is LNHDA and CDR2 is SQIVND (reference sequence). The CDR3 sequence is CASSMFSEERPLRKQYF. The CDR3 DNA reads TGTGCCAGTAGTATGTTTTCTGAGGAACGGCCCCTAAGGAAACAGTACTTC.

The sample holds many counts of this clonotype. The chain employs TRBV12-3 or TRBV12-4 and TRBJ2-3, with a tentative D call TRBD1 (6 bases). The CDR3 length is 14 residues. Trimming removed 5 bases from V and 2 bases from J, with 11 bases in between. This chain's CDR3 is CASSRQDHTDTQYF. The CDR3 nucleotides read TGTGCCAGCAGTCGACAGGACCACACAGATACGCAGTATTTT.

In its sample, this clonotype was seen many times. The gene calls are TRBV5-1 and TRBJ2-5, with a weak D call TRBD1 (6 bases). CDR1 and CDR2 (germline): SGHRS, YFSETQ. This CDR3 has 15 residues. Trimming shortened V by 0 bases and J by 3 bases, and 12 bases separated the two germline ends. The DNA for the CDR3 is TGCGCCAGCAGCTTGGAGGGCAGGGGAGAAGAGACCCAGTACTTC. Amino acid sequence: CASSLEGRGEETQYF.

There are a few counts of this clonotype. The CDR3 is CASGDVETQYF. The CDR3 coding sequence is TGTGCCAGCGGCGACGTGGAGACCCAGTACTTC. J is TRBJ2-5 and V is TRBV6-2 or TRBV6-3; no definite D call. Germline V lookup: CDR1 MNHEY, CDR2 SVGEGT. The CDR3 consists of 11 residues. The ends were cut back, 8 bases at V and 5 bases at J, with 9 bases in the middle.

Only a few counts were recorded for this clonotype. The chain employs TRBV6-5 and TRBJ1-6; a possible D gene is TRBD1 (5 bases). Germline V gene sequence: CDR1 MNHEY, CDR2 SVGAGI. The V and J ends lost 2 bases and 10 bases respectively, with 12 bases between them. The CDR3 covers 14 residues. The CDR3 sequence: CASSYQGVQSPLHF. The CDR3, as DNA: TGTGCCAGCAGTTACCAGGGAGTCCAATCACCCCTCCACTTT.

Notes on this clonotype: One junction end disagrees with the germline gene, perhaps due to a read error. The chain has TRBV10-3 and TRBJ2-2; 7 bases are a match to TRBD1. Per germline, CDR1 ENHRY and CDR2 SYGVKD. This CDR3 spans 12 amino acids. CDR3 protein: CATQGDTGELYF. The CDR3 nucleotides read TGTGCCACCCAGGGGGACACCGGGGAGCTGTATTTT.

This chain uses TRBV5-6 with TRBJ2-5; TRBD1 is a possible D gene (6 bases). V lost 2 bases and J 5 bases, leaving 10 bases between the germline ends. This CDR3 has 13 amino acids. Germline-derived CDR1 and CDR2 are SGHDT and YYEEEE. The DNA of the CDR3 is TGTGCCAGCAGCTTTACAGGGATTGAGACCCAGTACTTC. Its translation is CASSFTGIETQYF.

In this sample, this clonotype turned up a few times. The J gene is TRBJ2-5, the V gene TRBV6-2 or TRBV6-3; 10 positions agree with TRBD2. In germline, CDR1 is MNHEY, CDR2 SVGEGT. This CDR3 is built from 16 residues. J lost 3 bases, V lost 4 bases, and 8 bases had no gene match. The CDR3, as DNA: TGTGCCAGCAGTTCCGCCGGACTAGCGGCCAAAGAGACCCAGTACTTC. Its protein product is CASSSAGLAAKETQYF.

This sequence joins TRBV14 and TRBJ1-2; a possible D gene is TRBD1 (6 bases). V lost 5 bases to trimming and J lost 5 bases, with 12 bases between them. CDR1 and CDR2 from the germline V gene are SGHDN and FVKESK. The CDR3 totals 13 residues. The CDR3 DNA follows: TGTGCCAGCAGCGCAACAGGGTGGTATGGCTACACCTTC. Residues: CASSATGWYGYTF.

The rearrangement joins TRBV27 to TRBJ1-1, with TRBD1 matching 8 bases. There are 15 residues in the CDR3. Germline trimming cut 5 bases from V and 2 bases from J; bases unmatched to any gene: 7. From germline, CDR1 is MNHEY and CDR2 SMNVEV (reference sequence). The CDR3 protein is CASSRRTGLNTEAFF. In nucleotides, the CDR3 is TGTGCCAGCAGTAGGCGGACAGGGTTAAACACTGAAGCTTTCTTT.

The chain combines TRBV29-1 with TRBJ2-5, with D possibly TRBD2 on 7 matching bases. Between the trimmed V and J ends, which lost 2 bases and 5 bases, there was a span of 9 bases. CDR1 SQVTM and CDR2 ANQGSEA come from the germline V gene. CDR3 size: 12 residues. The CDR3 nucleotides are TGCAGCGTTGAACGGGGGGCGGAGACCCAGTACTTC. It translates to CSVERGAETQYF. Supplemented by reference TRBV29-1 and TRBJ2-5, the full variable domain reads SAVISQKPSRDICQRGTSLTIQCQVDSQVTMMFWYRQQPGQSLTLIATANQGSEATYESGFVIDKFPISRPNLTFSTLTVSNMSPEDSSIYLCSVERGAETQYFGPGTRLLVL.

J is TRBJ1-5 and V is TRBV2, with D perhaps matching TRBD1 (5 bases). The CDR3 is 13 residues long. V was cut by 7 bases and J by 0 bases, with 7 bases left in between. Germline CDR1 SNHLY, CDR2 FYNNEI. The CDR3 protein is CASNRISNQPQHF. CDR3 coding DNA: TGTGCCAGCAACAGGATTAGCAATCAGCCCCAGCATTTT.

This clonotype turned up a few times. V and J are TRBV5-6 and TRBJ2-7; tentative D call: TRBD2 (6 bases). Germline CDR1 is SGHDT and CDR2 is YYEEEE. The CDR3 sequence is 15 residues long. V gave up 0 bases and J gave up 1 base, with 11 bases separating them. In DNA, the CDR3 is TGTGCCAGCAGCTTGGAACTAGCTATGTCCTACGAGCAGTACTTC. Translated: CASSLELAMSYEQYF.

The genes are TRBV5-5 and TRBJ1-4; D gene unclear. The CDR3 covers 13 residues. Trimming stripped 1 base from V and 7 bases from J, with 8 bases between. Germline V gene sequence: CDR1 SGHKS, CDR2 YYEKEE (reference sequence). This CDR3 reads CASSLPSGEKLFF. The CDR3 nucleotides are TGTGCCAGCAGCTTGCCTTCGGGTGAAAAACTGTTTTTT. The variable domain in full, with the rest retrieved from reference TRBV5-5 and TRBJ1-4, is DAGVTQSPTHLIKTRGQQVTLRCSPISGHKSVSWYQQVLGQGPQFIFQYYEKEERGRGNFPDRFSARQFPNYSSELNVNALLLGDSALYLCASSLPSGEKLFFGSGTQLSVL.

This clonotype has just a few counts. The CDR3 region has the DNA TGCGCCAGCAGCCCCGACAGGGTGCGGGATACGCAGTATTTT. This gives the protein CASSPDRVRDTQYF. J is TRBJ2-3 and V is TRBV5-1; TRBD1 agrees at 7 bases. The V segment lost 4 bases and the J segment 6 bases; nucleotides outside the gene matches: 8. The germline V gene has CDR1 SGHRS and CDR2 YFSETQ. The CDR3 sequence is 14 residues long.

This sequence joins TRBV27 and TRBJ2-5, with TRBD2 matching over 10 bases. Germline-derived CDR1 and CDR2 are MNHEY and SMNVEV (reference sequence). V was pared by 3 bases and J by 4 bases, with 5 bases of the junction left unmatched. The CDR3 runs 15 residues. The DNA for the CDR3 is TGTGCCAGCAGTTTTACCAGGACTAGCGGAGAGACCCAGTACTTC. Translation: CASSFTRTSGETQYF.

This clonotype showed up many times. The rearrangement joins TRBV12-3 or TRBV12-4 to TRBJ2-7; 9 bases are a match to TRBD1. CDR3 length equals 14 residues. V dropped 6 bases and J dropped 0; count of bases not matched to a gene: 3. CDR3 DNA sequence: TGTGCCAGCAGCCGACAGGGGGGCTCCTACGAGCAGTACTTC. Amino acid sequence: CASSRQGGSYEQYF.

This clonotype has more than one count but fewer than ten. The DNA for the CDR3 is TGTGCCAGCAGTTCCCTCCGTGGGGCCGTGGGGCCCCAGCATTTT. Protein: CASSSLRGAVGPQHF. This chain uses TRBV6-2 or TRBV6-3 with TRBJ1-5; a possible D gene is TRBD1 (5 bases). CDR1 is MNHEY and CDR2 is SVGEGT in the germline V gene. With 4 bases removed from V and 9 bases from J, the gap between germline ends came to 19 bases. This CDR3 contains 15 residues.

This clonotype was found many times. The V call is TRBV6-2 or TRBV6-3, the J call TRBJ1-6, with D possibly matching TRBD1 (5 bases). The CDR3 contains 17 residues. V shed 6 bases and J shed 3 bases, with 18 bases lying between them. Germline CDR1 and CDR2: MNHEY and SVGEGT. This chain's CDR3 is CASSRNRDGRYNSPLHF. The CDR3 DNA sequence: TGTGCCAGCAGCCGAAATCGGGACGGACGCTATAATTCACCCCTCCACTTT.

This clonotype was seen a few times. The chain carries TRBV6-1 and TRBJ1-1, with D uncertain. Germline lookup yields CDR1 MNHNS and CDR2 SASEGT. This CDR3 region has 13 residues. V lost 2 bases to trimming and J lost 8 bases, with 12 bases between them. In DNA, the CDR3 is TGTGCCAGCAGTGAAATAGGTGGCGGGGAAGCTTTCTTT. Its protein product is CASSEIGGGEAFF.

This clonotype was observed a handful of times. The V gene is TRBV6-2 or TRBV6-3, the J gene TRBJ2-1; the match to TRBD2 covers 13 bases. The J segment lost 6 bases and the V segment lost 3 bases, leaving 11 bases of the junction unmatched. In germline, CDR1 is MNHEY, CDR2 SVGEGT. The CDR3 spans 18 residues. The CDR3 sequence: CASSYILGLAGYRNEQFF. CDR3 coding DNA: TGTGCCAGCAGTTATATTTTGGGACTAGCGGGGTATCGCAATGAGCAGTTCTTC.

This clonotype has only a few counts. The chain uses TRBV12-3 or TRBV12-4 and TRBJ1-5; no firm D call. This CDR3 comprises 14 residues. The V and J ends lost 3 bases and 7 bases respectively, with 13 bases between them. The CDR3: CASSFSRESQPQHF. The CDR3, as DNA: TGTGCCAGCAGTTTTTCGAGGGAATCGCAGCCCCAGCATTTT.

The chain couples TRBV5-1 to TRBJ1-2, with D perhaps matching TRBD1 (6 bases). The CDR3 is 15 residues long. V lost 7 bases and J lost 3, with 19 bases in between. Germline assignment: CDR1 SGHRS and CDR2 YFSETQ. The CDR3 region has the DNA TGCGCCAGCGGAGAAACGGGGGCGCTTGACTATGGCTACACCTTC. Translation gives CASGETGALDYGYTF.

The chain joins TRBV4-1 to TRBJ1-1; D may be TRBD1 (5 bases). This CDR3 spans 16 amino acids. The germline V gene has CDR1 MGHRA and CDR2 YSYEKL. V was cut by 4 bases and J by 1 base, with 16 bases left in between. CDR3 residues: CASSPLPGTANTEAFF. DNA for the CDR3: TGCGCCAGCAGCCCCCTTCCCGGGACGGCGAACACTGAAGCTTTCTTT.

DNA for the CDR3: TGTGCCAGCAGTTCCGGACCGGGGAGCTCCTACAATGAGCAGTTCTTC. Translated: CASSSGPGSSYNEQFF. This chain connects TRBV28 to TRBJ2-1; D perhaps matches TRBD2 (5 bases). CDR1 and CDR2 (germline): MDHEN, SYDVKM. The CDR3 contains 16 residues. V lost 4 bases and J 0 bases, leaving 13 bases between the germline ends.

The J gene is TRBJ2-5, the V gene TRBV28; 11 nucleotides line up with TRBD1. CDR1 and CDR2 from the germline V gene are MDHEN and SYDVKM. This CDR3 is built from 16 residues. V lost 3 bases to trimming and J lost 5 bases; unmatched junction nucleotides: 8. Here the CDR3 reads CASSFTGQGAGETQYF. The DNA for the CDR3 is TGTGCCAGCAGTTTCACTGGACAGGGGGCCGGGGAGACCCAGTACTTC.

CDR3 sequence: CSARDPRGTSTDTQYF. The CDR3 coding sequence is TGCAGTGCTAGAGATCCCCGGGGAACGAGCACAGATACGCAGTATTTT. The rearrangement links TRBV20-1 to TRBJ2-3; the D gene is possibly TRBD2 (5 bases). V was cut by 0 bases and J by 0 bases, with 13 bases left in between. This CDR3 has 16 amino acids. Germline lookup yields CDR1 DFQATT and CDR2 SNEGSKA (reference sequence).

This clonotype was detected only once. V usage is TRBV7-2 and J usage is TRBJ2-5; 7 bases are shared with TRBD2. Germline CDR1 SGHTA, CDR2 FQGNSA. Trimming at V came to 5 bases and at J to 7 bases, leaving 7 bases not matched to a gene. This CDR3 is built from 13 residues. CDR3 coding DNA: TGTGCCAGCAGCGAGCGGGGTGGCGGGACCCAGTACTTC. This gives the protein CASSERGGGTQYF.